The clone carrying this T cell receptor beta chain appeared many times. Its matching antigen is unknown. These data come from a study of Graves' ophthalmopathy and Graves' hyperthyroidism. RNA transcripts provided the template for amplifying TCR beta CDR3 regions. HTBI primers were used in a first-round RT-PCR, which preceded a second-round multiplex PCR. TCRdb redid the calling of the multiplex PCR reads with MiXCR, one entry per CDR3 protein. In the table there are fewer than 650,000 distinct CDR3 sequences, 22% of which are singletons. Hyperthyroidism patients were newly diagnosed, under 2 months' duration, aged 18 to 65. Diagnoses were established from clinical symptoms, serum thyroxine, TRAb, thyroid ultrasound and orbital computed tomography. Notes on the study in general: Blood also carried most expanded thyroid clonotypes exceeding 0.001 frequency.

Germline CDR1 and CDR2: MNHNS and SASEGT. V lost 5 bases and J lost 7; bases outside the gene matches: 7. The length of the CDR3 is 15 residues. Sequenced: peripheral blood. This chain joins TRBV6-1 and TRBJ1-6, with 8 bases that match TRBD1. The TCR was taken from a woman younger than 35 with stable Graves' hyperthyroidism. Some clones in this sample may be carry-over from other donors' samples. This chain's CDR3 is CASSRTGGPNSPLHF. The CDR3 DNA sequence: TGTGCCAGCAGTCGAACAGGGGGACCCAATTCACCCCTCCACTTT.